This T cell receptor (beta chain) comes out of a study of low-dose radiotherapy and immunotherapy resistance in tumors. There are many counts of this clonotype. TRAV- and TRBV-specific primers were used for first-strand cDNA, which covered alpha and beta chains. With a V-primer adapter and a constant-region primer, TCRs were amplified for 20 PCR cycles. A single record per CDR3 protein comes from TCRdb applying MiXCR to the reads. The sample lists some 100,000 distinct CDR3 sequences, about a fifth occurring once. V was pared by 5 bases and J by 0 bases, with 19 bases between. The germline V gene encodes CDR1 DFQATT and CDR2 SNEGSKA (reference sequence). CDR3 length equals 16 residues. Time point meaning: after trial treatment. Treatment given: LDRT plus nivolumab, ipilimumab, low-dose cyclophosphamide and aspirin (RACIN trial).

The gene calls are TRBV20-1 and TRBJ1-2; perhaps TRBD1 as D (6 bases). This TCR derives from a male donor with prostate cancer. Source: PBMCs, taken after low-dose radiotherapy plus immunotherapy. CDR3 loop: CSADSAGQHSNYGYTF. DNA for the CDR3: TGCAGTGCTGATTCCGCTGGACAGCATTCTAACTATGGCTACACCTTC.